The rows below give T cell receptor beta chains drawn from one sample of a study of blood T cell repertoires in COVID-19. Assay used: immunoSEQ multiplex PCR; TCRdb lists only in-frame clones, some missing. Of 240,000 or so clones listed, almost 85% are singletons. Sequencing was carried out using peripheral blood. These receptor sequences come from a woman older than 75 with acute or convalescent COVID-19. The CDR3 runs from the conserved cysteine through the conserved F or W. The D gene is left open where the match is weak. For some rows the clone size is stated as once, few or many, or as a class when expanded; others skip it.

cdr3_length: 15; clone_size: NA; v_call: TRBV4-2; d_call: NA; j_call: TRBJ2-3; cdr3_nt: TGTGCCAGCAGCCACCTAGGAGCTAGCACAGATACGCAGTATTTT; cdr3_aa: CASSHLGASTDTQYF
cdr3_length: 14; clone_size: NA; v_call: TRBV5-1; d_call: TRBD1; j_call: TRBJ2-7; cdr3_nt: TGCGCCAGCAGCTGGACAGGGGGGAGGCTCGAGCAGTACTTC; cdr3_aa: CASSWTGGRLEQYF
cdr3_length: 16; clone_size: NA; v_call: TRBV4-1; d_call: NA; j_call: TRBJ1-4; cdr3_nt: TGCGCCAGCAGCCAAGTTTATGGGATGGGGAGTGAAAAACTGTTTTTT; cdr3_aa: CASSQVYGMGSEKLFF
cdr3_length: 16; clone_size: NA; v_call: TRBV11-2; d_call: TRBD1; j_call: TRBJ2-5; cdr3_nt: TGTGCCAGCAGCCGATCGGGACAGGGGAACCAAGAGACCCAGTACTTC; cdr3_aa: CASSRSGQGNQETQYF
cdr3_length: 14; clone_size: NA; v_call: TRBV4-3; d_call: NA; j_call: TRBJ1-4; cdr3_nt: TGCGCCAGCAGTCGGACAGCAACTAATGAAAAACTGTTTTTT; cdr3_aa: CASSRTATNEKLFF
cdr3_length: 14; clone_size: NA; v_call: TRBV19; d_call: NA; j_call: TRBJ2-2; cdr3_nt: TGTGCCAGTAGGAGGGGGAAGGGGACCGGGGAGCTGTTTTTT; cdr3_aa: CASRRGKGTGELFF
cdr3_length: 17; clone_size: NA; v_call: TRBV5-6; d_call: TRBD2; j_call: TRBJ2-3; cdr3_nt: TGTGCCAGCAGCTACCGGACTAGCCGACGACTCACAGATACGCAGTATTTT; cdr3_aa: CASSYRTSRRLTDTQYF
cdr3_length: 18; clone_size: few; v_call: TRBV7-2; d_call: NA; j_call: TRBJ1-4; cdr3_nt: TGTGCCAGCAGCTTAGAACGGGGGGGCACTCCTGGTAATGAAAAACTGTTTTTT; cdr3_aa: CASSLERGGTPGNEKLFF
cdr3_length: 15; clone_size: NA; v_call: TRBV4-2; d_call: TRBD2; j_call: TRBJ2-5; cdr3_nt: TGTGCCAGCAGCCACGGGGGCGGGGGGAAAGAGACCCAGTACTTC; cdr3_aa: CASSHGGGGKETQYF
cdr3_length: 16; clone_size: NA; v_call: TRBV6-2/TRBV6-3; d_call: TRBD2; j_call: TRBJ2-5; cdr3_nt: TGTGCCAGCAGTTACTGGACTAGCGGGGACCCAGAGACCCAGTACTTC; cdr3_aa: CASSYWTSGDPETQYF
cdr3_length: 13; clone_size: NA; v_call: TRBV10-3; d_call: NA; j_call: TRBJ2-2; cdr3_nt: TGTGCCACCATGGACAGTAACACCGGGGAGCTGTTTTTT; cdr3_aa: CATMDSNTGELFF
cdr3_length: 15; clone_size: NA; v_call: TRBV7-9; d_call: NA; j_call: TRBJ2-3; cdr3_nt: TGTGCCAGCAGCCCCAGGCTTGGTCTGAACGATACGCAGTATTTT; cdr3_aa: CASSPRLGLNDTQYF
cdr3_length: 16; clone_size: NA; v_call: TRBV5-1; d_call: TRBD1; j_call: TRBJ1-1; cdr3_nt: TGCGCCAGCAGCGACCGGGACAGGACCATGAACACTGAAGCTTTCTTT; cdr3_aa: CASSDRDRTMNTEAFF
cdr3_length: 14; clone_size: NA; v_call: TRBV7-9; d_call: NA; j_call: TRBJ1-3; cdr3_nt: TGTGCCAGCAGCTTAAGCGGGGCTGGAAACACCATATATTTT; cdr3_aa: CASSLSGAGNTIYF
cdr3_length: 15; clone_size: NA; v_call: TRBV7-2; d_call: NA; j_call: TRBJ2-5; cdr3_nt: TGTGCCAGCAGCGCCCGGAGGGGAGGAGGAGAGACCCAGTACTTC; cdr3_aa: CASSARRGGGETQYF
cdr3_length: 11; clone_size: once; v_call: TRBV28; d_call: NA; j_call: TRBJ1-2; cdr3_nt: TGTGCCAGCAGTCAGGGTTATGGCTACACCTTC; cdr3_aa: CASSQGYGYTF
cdr3_length: 19; clone_size: NA; v_call: TRBV7-3; d_call: TRBD2; j_call: TRBJ2-2; cdr3_nt: TGTGCCAGCAGCTCAACCTCCCTGGGACTAGCGGGGGCCCAGGGGGAGCTGTTTTTT; cdr3_aa: CASSSTSLGLAGAQGELFF
cdr3_length: 17; clone_size: NA; v_call: TRBV27; d_call: TRBD2; j_call: TRBJ2-7; cdr3_nt: TGTGCCAGCAGTTTAGGTGGTCTAGCGGGTTCATCCTACGAGCAGTACTTC; cdr3_aa: CASSLGGLAGSSYEQYF
cdr3_length: 12; clone_size: few; v_call: TRBV28; d_call: TRBD1; j_call: TRBJ2-7; cdr3_nt: TGTGCCAGCAATCCGGGACAGAAGGAGCAGTACTTC; cdr3_aa: CASNPGQKEQYF
cdr3_length: 13; clone_size: NA; v_call: TRBV10-1; d_call: NA; j_call: TRBJ1-2; cdr3_nt: TGCGCCAGAAACACGGGACACAACTATGGCTACACCTTC; cdr3_aa: CARNTGHNYGYTF
cdr3_length: 16; clone_size: NA; v_call: TRBV19; d_call: TRBD2; j_call: TRBJ2-2; cdr3_nt: TGTGCCAGTAGTCGGACTAGCGGGGGGAGGGCCGGGGAGCTGTTTTTT; cdr3_aa: CASSRTSGGRAGELFF
cdr3_length: 16; clone_size: few; v_call: TRBV11-2; d_call: TRBD2; j_call: TRBJ2-3; cdr3_nt: TGTGCCAGCAGCTTAGTGGGCGGGGGGGCCGTGGATACGCAGTATTTT; cdr3_aa: CASSLVGGGAVDTQYF
cdr3_length: 13; clone_size: NA; v_call: TRBV7-2; d_call: NA; j_call: TRBJ1-6; cdr3_nt: TGTGCCAGCAGCTTAAGCTACCCGTCGTCCCTCCACTTT; cdr3_aa: CASSLSYPSSLHF
cdr3_length: 18; clone_size: NA; v_call: TRBV5-6; d_call: TRBD2; j_call: TRBJ2-2; cdr3_nt: TGTGCCAGCAGCTTTGTCCTAGCGGGACTCTACGTCTCCGGGGAGCTGTTTTTT; cdr3_aa: CASSFVLAGLYVSGELFF
cdr3_length: 15; clone_size: many; v_call: TRBV7-3; d_call: NA; j_call: TRBJ2-2; cdr3_nt: TGTGCCAGCAGCCCGGTTTGGGGGCAGAGCGGGGAGCTGTTTTTT; cdr3_aa: CASSPVWGQSGELFF
cdr3_length: 17; clone_size: NA; v_call: TRBV2; d_call: TRBD1; j_call: TRBJ2-2; cdr3_nt: TGTGCCAGCAGTGACCCCTTCTCGGACAGGGACACCGGGGAGCTGTTTTTT; cdr3_aa: CASSDPFSDRDTGELFF
cdr3_length: 15; clone_size: NA; v_call: TRBV7-8; d_call: TRBD1; j_call: TRBJ1-2; cdr3_nt: TGTGCCAGCAGCTTATTGGGACAGGGCGTAGGAGGCTACACCTTC; cdr3_aa: CASSLLGQGVGGYTF
cdr3_length: 18; clone_size: once; v_call: TRBV6-1; d_call: TRBD2; j_call: TRBJ2-5; cdr3_nt: TGTGCCAGCAGTGAAGCTGCCAGCATAGCGGGAGGTCGGGAGACCCAGTACTTC; cdr3_aa: CASSEAASIAGGRETQYF
cdr3_length: 15; clone_size: once; v_call: TRBV4-2; d_call: NA; j_call: TRBJ1-2; cdr3_nt: TGTGCCAGCAGCCAAGATCCGGGGGGCGATAAGGGCTACACCTTC; cdr3_aa: CASSQDPGGDKGYTF
cdr3_length: 17; clone_size: few; v_call: TRBV7-2; d_call: NA; j_call: TRBJ1-3; cdr3_nt: TGTGCCAGCAGCACTCTGACGAATACCTGGGCGGGAAACACCATATATTTT; cdr3_aa: CASSTLTNTWAGNTIYF
cdr3_length: 15; clone_size: NA; v_call: TRBV9; d_call: NA; j_call: TRBJ1-2; cdr3_nt: TGTGCCAGCAGCGCCACATCCAGGGAAAACTATGGCTACACCTTC; cdr3_aa: CASSATSRENYGYTF
cdr3_length: 15; clone_size: NA; v_call: TRBV19; d_call: NA; j_call: TRBJ1-5; cdr3_nt: TGTGCCAGTAGTAAGATAAGGGAGGGGAGTCAGCCCCAGCATTTT; cdr3_aa: CASSKIREGSQPQHF
cdr3_length: 15; clone_size: NA; v_call: TRBV5-1; d_call: NA; j_call: TRBJ2-5; cdr3_nt: TGCGCCAGCAGCTTGCGGCGGCTCCCCCGACAGACCCAGTACTTC; cdr3_aa: CASSLRRLPRQTQYF
cdr3_length: 16; clone_size: NA; v_call: TRBV7-2; d_call: TRBD1; j_call: TRBJ1-3; cdr3_nt: TGTGCCAGCAGCTTAGCCGAGGGGGCGGGAGGAAACACCATATATTTT; cdr3_aa: CASSLAEGAGGNTIYF
cdr3_length: 13; clone_size: NA; v_call: TRBV3-1/TRBV3-2; d_call: TRBD1; j_call: TRBJ1-1; cdr3_nt: TGTGCCAGCAGCCAAGGGACAGGGGCTGAAGCTTTCTTT; cdr3_aa: CASSQGTGAEAFF
cdr3_length: 14; clone_size: NA; v_call: TRBV7-3; d_call: NA; j_call: TRBJ1-6; cdr3_nt: TGTGCCAGCAGCTTAACAGGGGGTGCTTCACCCCTCCACTTT; cdr3_aa: CASSLTGGASPLHF
cdr3_length: 13; clone_size: NA; v_call: TRBV10-3; d_call: NA; j_call: TRBJ1-4; cdr3_nt: TGTGCCATCAGTGGTGGGAGTAATGAAAAACTGTTTTTT; cdr3_aa: CAISGGSNEKLFF
cdr3_length: 13; clone_size: NA; v_call: TRBV29-1; d_call: NA; j_call: TRBJ2-3; cdr3_nt: TGCAGCGTTGGGGCAGTTGACACAGATACGCAGTATTTT; cdr3_aa: CSVGAVDTDTQYF
cdr3_length: 13; clone_size: NA; v_call: TRBV12-3/TRBV12-4; d_call: NA; j_call: TRBJ2-7; cdr3_nt: TGTGCCAGCAGTTTCAGAGGGGGATACGAGCAGTACTTC; cdr3_aa: CASSFRGGYEQYF
cdr3_length: 17; clone_size: NA; v_call: TRBV5-1; d_call: TRBD1; j_call: TRBJ1-3; cdr3_nt: TGCGCCAGCAGTAGCATTTCGGGACAGCTCTCTGGAAACACCATATATTTT; cdr3_aa: CASSSISGQLSGNTIYF
cdr3_length: 15; clone_size: NA; v_call: TRBV6-5; d_call: TRBD1; j_call: TRBJ1-3; cdr3_nt: TGTGCCAGCAGGCCCGGACAGGTCTCTGGAAACACCATATATTTT; cdr3_aa: CASRPGQVSGNTIYF
cdr3_length: 16; clone_size: NA; v_call: TRBV4-2; d_call: NA; j_call: TRBJ1-2; cdr3_nt: TGTGCCAGCAGCCAGGATAGCTCGGGACAATTAAGGGGCTACACCTTC; cdr3_aa: CASSQDSSGQLRGYTF
cdr3_length: 14; clone_size: NA; v_call: TRBV29-1; d_call: TRBD2; j_call: TRBJ2-1; cdr3_nt: TGCAGCGTTGCGGGGGGGATAGTCGGCAATGAGCAGTTCTTC; cdr3_aa: CSVAGGIVGNEQFF
cdr3_length: 14; clone_size: NA; v_call: TRBV5-1; d_call: TRBD1; j_call: TRBJ2-7; cdr3_nt: TGCGCCAGCAGCCCCGGGACAGGGCCCTACGAGCAGTACTTC; cdr3_aa: CASSPGTGPYEQYF
cdr3_length: 16; clone_size: once; v_call: TRBV10-3; d_call: NA; j_call: TRBJ2-1; cdr3_nt: TGTGCCATCAGTGAGTCGATACAGGGTACCTACAATGAGCAGTTCTTC; cdr3_aa: CAISESIQGTYNEQFF
cdr3_length: 14; clone_size: NA; v_call: TRBV7-9; d_call: NA; j_call: TRBJ2-3; cdr3_nt: TGTGCCAGCAGGGGGGGTTTCGGCACAGATACGCAGTATTTT; cdr3_aa: CASRGGFGTDTQYF
cdr3_length: 15; clone_size: NA; v_call: TRBV2; d_call: NA; j_call: TRBJ1-5; cdr3_nt: TGTGCCAGCAGGGAGACCGCGCGTGGGAATCAGCCCCAGCATTTT; cdr3_aa: CASRETARGNQPQHF
cdr3_length: 13; clone_size: NA; v_call: TRBV19; d_call: NA; j_call: TRBJ2-2; cdr3_nt: TGTGCCAGTAGTATAGGTTACTCTGAGGAGCTGTTTTTT; cdr3_aa: CASSIGYSEELFF
cdr3_length: 14; clone_size: NA; v_call: TRBV3-1/TRBV3-2; d_call: NA; j_call: TRBJ2-7; cdr3_nt: TGTGCCAGCAGCCAAGGAGGGTTCGTGGGCGAGCAGTACTTC; cdr3_aa: CASSQGGFVGEQYF
cdr3_length: 13; clone_size: once; v_call: TRBV6-5; d_call: NA; j_call: TRBJ1-1; cdr3_nt: TGTGCCAGCAGTTTACAGGGGAACACTGAAGCTTTCTTT; cdr3_aa: CASSLQGNTEAFF
cdr3_length: 12; clone_size: NA; v_call: TRBV7-2; d_call: TRBD1; j_call: TRBJ2-7; cdr3_nt: TGTGCCACCAGTGGGACAGCCTACGAGCAGTACTTC; cdr3_aa: CATSGTAYEQYF
cdr3_length: 14; clone_size: NA; v_call: TRBV5-1; d_call: TRBD1; j_call: TRBJ1-1; cdr3_nt: TGCGCCAGCAGCTCTGCTCAGGGGGCCGTTGAAGCTTTCTTT; cdr3_aa: CASSSAQGAVEAFF
cdr3_length: 16; clone_size: NA; v_call: TRBV5-4; d_call: NA; j_call: TRBJ1-6; cdr3_nt: TGTGCCAGCAGCTTGGCAACCGAGAGGGCCCGCTCACCCCTCCACTTT; cdr3_aa: CASSLATERARSPLHF
cdr3_length: 13; clone_size: NA; v_call: TRBV2; d_call: NA; j_call: TRBJ1-2; cdr3_nt: TGTGCCAGCATTACGCATCTAAACCCTGCTTTGGCCTTC; cdr3_aa: CASITHLNPALAF
cdr3_length: 15; clone_size: NA; v_call: TRBV5-8; d_call: TRBD2; j_call: TRBJ2-1; cdr3_nt: TGTGCCAGCAGCTTCGGCGGGGGGGCAATCAATGAGCAGTTCTTC; cdr3_aa: CASSFGGGAINEQFF
cdr3_length: 14; clone_size: NA; v_call: TRBV30; d_call: NA; j_call: TRBJ1-5; cdr3_nt: TGTGCCTGGAGTGTACAGGGCGCCAATCAGCCCCAGCATTTT; cdr3_aa: CAWSVQGANQPQHF
cdr3_length: 15; clone_size: few; v_call: TRBV7-2; d_call: NA; j_call: TRBJ2-7; cdr3_nt: TGTGCCAGCAGTAAAGCAGGGACACTCGACTACGAGCAGTACTTC; cdr3_aa: CASSKAGTLDYEQYF